This T cell receptor beta chain was obtained from a study of cytomegalovirus exposure and HLA in healthy donors. Clones were sequenced by immunoSEQ multiplex PCR, and TCRdb holds only the in-frame ones, with some missing. The table lists 70,000 to 75,000 clones, about 93% of them singletons, with 1.5% to 2% in the top ten. V was pared by 1 base and J by 3 bases, with 9 bases between. The germline gives CDR1 MNHNS, CDR2 SASEGT. The CDR3 runs to 14 residues. This chain connects TRBV6-1 to TRBJ2-5; D remains ambiguous. Sequencing input: PBMCs. This clonotype was sampled from a woman aged 18-29 years in good health and CMV-seropositive. The CDR3 region has the DNA TGTGCCAGCAGTGAAGACAGAGCCGAAGAGACCCAGTACTTC. Protein product: CASSEDRAEETQYF.